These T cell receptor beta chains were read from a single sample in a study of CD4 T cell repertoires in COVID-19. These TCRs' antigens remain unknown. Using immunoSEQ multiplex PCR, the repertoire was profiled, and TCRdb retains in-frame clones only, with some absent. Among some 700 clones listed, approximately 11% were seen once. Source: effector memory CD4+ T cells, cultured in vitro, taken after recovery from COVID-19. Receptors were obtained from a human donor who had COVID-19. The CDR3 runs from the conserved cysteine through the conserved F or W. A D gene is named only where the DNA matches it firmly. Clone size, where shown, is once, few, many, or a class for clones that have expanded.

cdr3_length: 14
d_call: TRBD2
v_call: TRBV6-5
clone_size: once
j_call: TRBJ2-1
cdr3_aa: CASSPTSGSDEQFF
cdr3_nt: TGTGCCAGCAGCCCGACTAGCGGGAGCGATGAGCAGTTCTTC

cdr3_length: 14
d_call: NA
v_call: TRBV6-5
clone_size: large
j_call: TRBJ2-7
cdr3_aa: CASSPGRFYYEQYF
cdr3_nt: TGTGCCAGCAGCCCAGGACGGTTTTATTACGAGCAGTACTTC

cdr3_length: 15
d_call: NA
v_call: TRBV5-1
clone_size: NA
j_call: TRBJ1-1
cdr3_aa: CASSLMTYRNTEAFF
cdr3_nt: TGCGCCAGCAGCTTGATGACCTACCGGAACACTGAAGCTTTCTTT

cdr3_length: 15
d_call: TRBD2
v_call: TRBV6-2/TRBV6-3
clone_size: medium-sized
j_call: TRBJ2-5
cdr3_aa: CASSSRLAGVETQYF
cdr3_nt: TGTGCCAGCAGTTCTCGACTAGCGGGAGTGGAGACCCAGTACTTC

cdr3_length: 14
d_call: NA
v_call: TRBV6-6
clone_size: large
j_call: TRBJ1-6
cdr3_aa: CASSYMEDNSPLHF
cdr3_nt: TGTGCCAGCAGTTACATGGAGGATAATTCACCCCTCCACTTT

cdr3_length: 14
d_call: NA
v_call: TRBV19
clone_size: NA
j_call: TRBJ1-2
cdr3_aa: CASRRGYSNYGYTF
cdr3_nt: TGTGCCAGTAGGCGGGGGTATAGCAACTATGGCTACACCTTC

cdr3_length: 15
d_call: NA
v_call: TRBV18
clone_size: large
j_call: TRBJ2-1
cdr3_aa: CASSPSPGQTNEQFF
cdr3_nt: TGTGCCAGCTCACCGAGCCCTGGACAAACCAATGAGCAGTTCTTC

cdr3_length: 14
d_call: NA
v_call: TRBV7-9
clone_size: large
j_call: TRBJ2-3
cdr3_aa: CASSLQGSTDTQYF
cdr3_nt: TGTGCCAGCAGCTTACAGGGGAGCACAGATACGCAGTATTTT

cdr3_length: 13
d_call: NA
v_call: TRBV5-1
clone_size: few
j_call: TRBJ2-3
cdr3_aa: CASSLGGTDTQYF
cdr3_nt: TGCGCCAGCAGCTTGGGAGGCACAGATACGCAGTATTTT

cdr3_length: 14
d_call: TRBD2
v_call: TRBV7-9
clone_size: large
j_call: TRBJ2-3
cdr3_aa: CASTEAGSTDTQYF
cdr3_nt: TGTGCCAGCACCGAAGCGGGGAGCACAGATACGCAGTATTTT

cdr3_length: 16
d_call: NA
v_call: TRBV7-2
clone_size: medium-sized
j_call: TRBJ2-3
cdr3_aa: CASSLGGLGPGDTQYF
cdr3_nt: TGTGCCAGCAGCTTAGGTGGACTCGGGCCGGGAGATACGCAGTATTTT

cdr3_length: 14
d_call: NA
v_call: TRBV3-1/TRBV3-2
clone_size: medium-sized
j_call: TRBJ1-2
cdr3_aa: CASSHGVPLDGYTF
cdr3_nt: TGTGCCAGCAGCCACGGCGTCCCCCTGGATGGCTACACCTTC

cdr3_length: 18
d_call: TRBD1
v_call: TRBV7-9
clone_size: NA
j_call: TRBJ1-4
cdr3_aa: CASSLIQGASGSNEKLFF
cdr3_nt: TGTGCCAGCAGCTTAATTCAGGGGGCGAGCGGGTCTAATGAAAAACTGTTTTTT

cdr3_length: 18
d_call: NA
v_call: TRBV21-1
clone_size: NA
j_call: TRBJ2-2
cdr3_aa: CASSKRGLAGVEHRGAVF
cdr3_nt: TGTGCCAGCAGCAAACGAGGACTAGCGGGAGTGGAACACCGGGGAGCTGTTTTT

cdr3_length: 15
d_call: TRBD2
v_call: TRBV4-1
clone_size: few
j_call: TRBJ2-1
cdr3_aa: CASSQTSGIFNEQFF
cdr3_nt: TGCGCCAGCAGCCAGACTAGCGGGATCTTTAATGAGCAGTTCTTC

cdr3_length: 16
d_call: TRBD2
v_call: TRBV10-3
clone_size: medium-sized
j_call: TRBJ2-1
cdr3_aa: CAISDLAGGSYNEQFF
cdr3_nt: TGTGCCATCAGTGACTTAGCGGGGGGCTCCTACAATGAGCAGTTCTTC

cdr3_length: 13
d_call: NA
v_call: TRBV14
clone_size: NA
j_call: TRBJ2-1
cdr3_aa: CASSRLCRYEQFF
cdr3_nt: TGTGCCAGCAGCCGACTTTGCAGGTATGAGCAGTTCTTC

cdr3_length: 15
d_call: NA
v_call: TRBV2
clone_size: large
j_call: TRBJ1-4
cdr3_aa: CASSEPWEGVQKLFF
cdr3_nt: TGTGCCAGCAGTGAACCGTGGGAGGGGGTACAAAAACTGTTTTTT

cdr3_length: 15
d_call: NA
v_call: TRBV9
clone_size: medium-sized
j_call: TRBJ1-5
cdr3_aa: CASSPAGGSNQPQHF
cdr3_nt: TGTGCCAGCAGCCCCGCAGGCGGTAGCAATCAGCCCCAGCATTTT

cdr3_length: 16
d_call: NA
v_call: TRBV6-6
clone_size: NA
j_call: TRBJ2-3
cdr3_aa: CASSYSWLGDTDTQYF
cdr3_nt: TGTGCCAGCAGTTACTCGTGGTTGGGGGACACAGATACGCAGTATTTT

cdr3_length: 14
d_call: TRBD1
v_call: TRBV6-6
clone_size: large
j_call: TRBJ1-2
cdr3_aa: CASSYPETGNGYTF
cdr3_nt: TGTGCCAGCAGTTACCCCGAGACAGGGAATGGCTACACCTTC

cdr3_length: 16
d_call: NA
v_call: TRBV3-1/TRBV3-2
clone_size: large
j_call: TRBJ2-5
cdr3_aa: CASSQDVTDDQETQYF
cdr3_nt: TGTGCCAGCAGCCAAGATGTAACGGATGACCAAGAGACCCAGTACTTC

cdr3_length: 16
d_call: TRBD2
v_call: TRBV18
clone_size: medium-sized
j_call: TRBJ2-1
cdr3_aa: CASSPSPLAGLNEQFF
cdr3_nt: TGTGCCAGCTCACCATCGCCACTAGCGGGCTTGAATGAGCAGTTCTTC

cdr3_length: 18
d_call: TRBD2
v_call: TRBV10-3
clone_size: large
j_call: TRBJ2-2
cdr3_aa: CAISGGTSGVTYTGELFF
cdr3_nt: TGTGCCATCAGTGGAGGAACTAGCGGGGTAACCTACACCGGGGAGCTGTTTTTT